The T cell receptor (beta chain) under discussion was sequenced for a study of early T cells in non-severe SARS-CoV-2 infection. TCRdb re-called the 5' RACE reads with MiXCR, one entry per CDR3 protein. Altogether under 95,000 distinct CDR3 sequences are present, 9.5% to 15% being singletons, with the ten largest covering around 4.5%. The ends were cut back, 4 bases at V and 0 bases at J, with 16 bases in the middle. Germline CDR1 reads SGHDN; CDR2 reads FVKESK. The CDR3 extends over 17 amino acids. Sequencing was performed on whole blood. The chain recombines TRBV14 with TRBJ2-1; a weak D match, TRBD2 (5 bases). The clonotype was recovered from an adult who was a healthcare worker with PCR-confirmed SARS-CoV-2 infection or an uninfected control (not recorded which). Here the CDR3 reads CASSPSGVRRSYNEQFF. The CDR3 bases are TGTGCCAGCAGCCCATCCGGGGTCCGCCGCTCCTACAATGAGCAGTTCTTC.